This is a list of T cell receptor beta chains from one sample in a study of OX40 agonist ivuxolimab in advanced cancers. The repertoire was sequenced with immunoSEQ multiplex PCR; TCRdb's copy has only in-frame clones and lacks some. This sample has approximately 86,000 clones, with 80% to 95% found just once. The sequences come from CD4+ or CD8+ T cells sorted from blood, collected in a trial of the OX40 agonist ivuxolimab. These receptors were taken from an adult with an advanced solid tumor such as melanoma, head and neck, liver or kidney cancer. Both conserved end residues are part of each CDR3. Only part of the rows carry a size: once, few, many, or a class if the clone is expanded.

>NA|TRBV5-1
CASSLRLAGETQYF
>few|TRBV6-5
CASSYGGREAPQHF
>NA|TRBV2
CASSLRQGQGNTEAFF
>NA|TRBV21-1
CASSKAQVTGVYEPQHF
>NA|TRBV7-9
CASSPGTPDTQYF
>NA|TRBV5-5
CASSLLPGDSGANVLTF
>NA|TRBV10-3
CAISEGWDNTDTQYF
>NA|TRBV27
CASRTSSSDTQYF
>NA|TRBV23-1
CARDREETQYF
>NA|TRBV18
CASSPPSRDAEAFF
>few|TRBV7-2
CASSYPGEQYF
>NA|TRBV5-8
CASSRGGATNEKLFF
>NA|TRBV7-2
CASSSQGFGPQHF
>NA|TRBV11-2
CASSRWVRIKETQYF
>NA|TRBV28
CASTGRNTGELFF
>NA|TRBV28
CASSPGQGPETQYF
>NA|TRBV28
CASSLQREPEKLFF
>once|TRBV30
CAWKRLAGGGNEQFF
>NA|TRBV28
CASSPRGLAGDEQFF
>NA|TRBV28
CASSLGALKTGELFF
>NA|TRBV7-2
CASSLVAGGSYNEQFF
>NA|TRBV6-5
CASTDNGNSYEQYF
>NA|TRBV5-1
CASSLTSGSSAYEQYF
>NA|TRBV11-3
CASSLVLGTQYF
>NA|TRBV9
CASSVAGRAQDTQYF
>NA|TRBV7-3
CASSLGVETSAYTGELFF
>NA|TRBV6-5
CASSYSRTGGNTIYF
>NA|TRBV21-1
CASSKGRGNQPQHF
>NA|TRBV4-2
CASSHRTIGTGTGELFF
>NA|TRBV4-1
CASSYGTVNTEAFF
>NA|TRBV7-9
CASTLSRDGGYEQYF
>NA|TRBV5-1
CASSGAQGASNSPLHF
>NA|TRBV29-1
CSVELPGQGMGEQFF
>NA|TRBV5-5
CASSRSGLAGGHNEQFF
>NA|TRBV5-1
CASSLTENTEAFF
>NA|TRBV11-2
CASSSGDRSNEKLFF
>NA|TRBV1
CTSSQEDRRRGGWVYGYTF
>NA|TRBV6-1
CASSEVAAAGERREQYF
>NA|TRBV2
CASSRLASNTGELFF
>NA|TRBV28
CASSPWNAKTQYF
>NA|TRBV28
CASSWTGGRQPQHF
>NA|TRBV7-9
CASSFGLAGGEQYF
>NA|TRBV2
CASSATSGRASRNEQFF
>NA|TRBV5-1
CASSPPRRDDEQFF
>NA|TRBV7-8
CASSPQTVNTGELFF
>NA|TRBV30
CAWARGPEETQYF
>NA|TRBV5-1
CASSLVGDSYNEQFF